The source of this TCR beta chain is a study of blood T cell repertoires in COVID-19. Overall study: Sample material is recorded as cDNA or gDNA derived from T cells, B-cell-depleted T cells, or PBMCs.

V was trimmed by 7 bases and J by 6 bases, leaving 10 bases between them. The germline CDR1 and CDR2 sequences are SNHLY and FYNNEI. CDR3 size: 13 residues. Clones were sequenced by immunoSEQ multiplex PCR, and TCRdb holds only the in-frame ones, with some missing. Among roughly 230,000 clones listed, roughly 90% were seen once. This chain connects TRBV2 to TRBJ1-6, with a possible D match to TRBD1 (6 bases). Sequenced input: peripheral blood. The origin of this receptor is a woman aged 55-69 years with COVID-19, enrolled during active disease. For the CDR3, the DNA is TGTGCCAGCAACGGACAGCGTAATTCACCCCTCCACTTT. As protein: CASNGQRNSPLHF.